This TCR beta chain was recorded in a study of OX40 agonist ivuxolimab in advanced cancers. As for the study more broadly: Ivuxolimab, which targeted the costimulatory receptor OX40 (CD134), was an agonistic, fully human IgG2 monoclonal antibody. Intravenous ivuxolimab was administered to patients every 2 weeks at six dose levels: 0.01, 0.1, 0.3, 1.5, 3 and 10 mg/kg. Of the roughly 54 dose-escalation patients, hepatocellular carcinoma was present in about 20, melanoma in roughly 15, renal cell carcinoma in 9 and head and neck cancer in 9. In the dose-escalation cohort, 82.7% of patients were male, and the mean age was around 60 years, with a range of roughly 23 to 85. Patients were allowed to have had prior anti-PD-1, anti-PD-L1 or anti-CTLA-4 therapy, and approximately 40% of the dose-escalation patients had previously received checkpoint inhibitors. Partial responses occurred in three dose-escalation patients, of whom one had hepatocellular carcinoma and two had cutaneous melanoma. The point of sequencing TCRbeta in the periphery was to test whether ivuxolimab changed TCR sequence diversity and drove clonal T-cell expansion. The monotherapy dose-escalation portion (N ≈ 52 patients) of the phase I ivuxolimab trial is reported in the paper.

For sequencing of the TCRbeta CDR3 region, genomic DNA was extracted from the sorted cells. TCRbeta CDR3 regions were sequenced using the immunoSEQ Assay. Held by TCRdb, this immuneACCESS table contains in-frame sequences only and omits some clones. Under half of the omission traces to an unresolved V gene where checked; the cause of the rest is unknown. The sample includes some 49,000 clones, with roughly four fifths observed a single time. The biggest ten clones account for around 4% of the sample. The junction carries 4 bases between V and J, which are trimmed by 1 base and 6 bases respectively. From cysteine to phenylalanine, the CDR3 is 12 amino acids long. CDR3 DNA is the only sequence kept; it has 36 bases, read in frame from the first base. The germline V gene (reference sequence) provides CDR1 PRHDT and CDR2 FYEKMQ. Patients with a history of autoimmune disease or receiving systemic immunosuppression were excluded from the trial. Peripheral blood for TCR sequencing was collected from all dose cohorts at baseline, on cycle 4 day 1, and on cycle 7 day 1. The samples were drawn from a first-in-human, open-label, multicenter phase I dose-escalation trial of ivuxolimab. Adults with locally advanced or metastatic melanoma, renal cell, hepatocellular, or head and neck squamous cell carcinoma were enrolled in the trial. Before TCR sequencing, CD4+ T cells and CD8+ T cells from peripheral blood were sorted into separate populations.

Results and caveats for the whole study, not just this receptor: After ivuxolimab, CD8+ T cells had more expanded clones than CD4+ T cells on average. Antigen specificity was not determined for the clonally expanded peripheral T cells. In partial responders in the 0.1-3.0 mg/kg groups, normalized peripheral clonal expansion was found to be among the lowest, especially among CD8+ T cells. At doses from 0.1 to 3.0 mg/kg, clonal expansion was seen in both CD4+ and CD8+ blood T cells between baseline and week 6. Low levels of normalized T-cell clonal expansion were also seen in some nonresponding patients.

On this clone itself: Its target antigen remains unknown. It has no much larger one-base neighbor in the sample; base qualities were not kept.

The material sequenced was CD4+ or CD8+ T cells sorted from blood, taken in a trial of the OX40 agonist ivuxolimab. The rearrangement combines TRBV13 with TRBJ1-3; the D segment cannot be called with confidence. The receptor was derived from an adult with an advanced solid tumor such as melanoma, head and neck, liver or kidney cancer. The DNA sequence is given as TGTGCCAGCAGCTTAGAGGCAAACACCATATATTTT. Its coded protein is CASSLEANTIYF.